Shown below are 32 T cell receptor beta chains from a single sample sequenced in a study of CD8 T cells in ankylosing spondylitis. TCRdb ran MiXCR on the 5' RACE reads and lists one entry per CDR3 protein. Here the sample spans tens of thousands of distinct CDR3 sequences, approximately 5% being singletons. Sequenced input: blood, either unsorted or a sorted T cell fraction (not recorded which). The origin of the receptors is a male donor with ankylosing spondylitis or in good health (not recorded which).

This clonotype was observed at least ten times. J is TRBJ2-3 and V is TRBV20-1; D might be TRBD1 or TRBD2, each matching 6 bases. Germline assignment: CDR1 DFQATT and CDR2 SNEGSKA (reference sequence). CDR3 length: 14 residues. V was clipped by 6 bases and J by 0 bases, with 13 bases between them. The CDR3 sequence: CSAPGAPSTDTQYF. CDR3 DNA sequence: TGCAGTGCCCCGGGGGCGCCTAGCACAGATACGCAGTATTTT.

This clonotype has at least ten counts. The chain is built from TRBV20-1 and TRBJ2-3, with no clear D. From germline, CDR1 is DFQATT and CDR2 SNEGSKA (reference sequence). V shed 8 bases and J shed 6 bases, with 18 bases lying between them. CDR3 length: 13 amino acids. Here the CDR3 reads CSTGGLPRDTQYF. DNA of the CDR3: TGCAGTACTGGTGGTCTCCCAAGGGATACGCAGTATTTT.

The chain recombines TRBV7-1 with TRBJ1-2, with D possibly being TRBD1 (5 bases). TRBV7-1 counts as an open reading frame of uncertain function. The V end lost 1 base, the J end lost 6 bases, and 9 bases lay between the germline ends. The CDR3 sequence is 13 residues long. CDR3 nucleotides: TGTGCCAGCAGCTCAGGTGGCAGGGATGGCTACACCTTC. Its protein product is CASSSGGRDGYTF.

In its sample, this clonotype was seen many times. CDR3 nucleotides: TGCAGCGTTGGAGCCTCCGGGGCCAACGTCCTGACTTTC. Residues: CSVGASGANVLTF. This chain uses TRBV29-1 with TRBJ2-6; D is ambiguous. The germline V gene has CDR1 SQVTM and CDR2 ANQGSEA. Trimming shortened V by 4 bases and J by 4 bases, and 8 bases separated the two germline ends. The CDR3 totals 13 residues.

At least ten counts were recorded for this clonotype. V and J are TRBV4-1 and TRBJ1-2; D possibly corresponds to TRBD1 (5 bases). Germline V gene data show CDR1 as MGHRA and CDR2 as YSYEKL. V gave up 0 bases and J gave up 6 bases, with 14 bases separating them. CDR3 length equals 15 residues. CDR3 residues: CASSQEWGTQHGYTF. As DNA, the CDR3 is TGCGCCAGCAGCCAAGAGTGGGGGACGCAACATGGCTACACCTTC.

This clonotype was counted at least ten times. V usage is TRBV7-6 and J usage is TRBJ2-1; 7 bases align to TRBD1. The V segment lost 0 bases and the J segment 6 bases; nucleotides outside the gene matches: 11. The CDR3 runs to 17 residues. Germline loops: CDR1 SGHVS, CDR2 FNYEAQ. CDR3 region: CASSLAPGQQTFNEQFF. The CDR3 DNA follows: TGTGCCAGCAGCTTAGCACCGGGACAGCAGACCTTCAATGAGCAGTTCTTC.

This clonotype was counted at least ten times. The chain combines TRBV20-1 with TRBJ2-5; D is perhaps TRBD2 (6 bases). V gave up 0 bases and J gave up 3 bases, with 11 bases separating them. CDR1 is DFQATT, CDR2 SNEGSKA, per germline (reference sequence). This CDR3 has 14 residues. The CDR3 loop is CSARDLREEETQYF. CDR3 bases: TGCAGTGCTAGAGATCTCAGGGAGGAAGAGACCCAGTACTTC.

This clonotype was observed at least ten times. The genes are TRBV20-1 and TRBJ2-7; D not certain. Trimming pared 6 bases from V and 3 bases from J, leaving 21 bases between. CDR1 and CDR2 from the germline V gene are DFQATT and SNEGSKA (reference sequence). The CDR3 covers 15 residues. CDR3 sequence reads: CSATETRSGDYEQYF. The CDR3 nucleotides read TGCAGTGCCACCGAAACAAGGAGTGGCGACTACGAGCAGTACTTC.

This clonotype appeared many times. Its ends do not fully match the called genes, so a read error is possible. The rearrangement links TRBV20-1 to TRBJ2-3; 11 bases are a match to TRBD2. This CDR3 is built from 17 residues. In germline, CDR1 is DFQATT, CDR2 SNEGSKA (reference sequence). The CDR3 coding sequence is TGCTGTGCTAGAGCCTTGGGGACTAGCGGTCACACAGATACGCAGTATTTT. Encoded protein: CCARALGTSGHTDTQYF.

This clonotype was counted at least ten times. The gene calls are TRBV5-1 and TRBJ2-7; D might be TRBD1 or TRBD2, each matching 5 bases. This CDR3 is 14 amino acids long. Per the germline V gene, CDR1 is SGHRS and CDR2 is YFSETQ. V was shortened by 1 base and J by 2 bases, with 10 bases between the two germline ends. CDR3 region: CASSLNGAAYEQYF. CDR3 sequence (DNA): TGCGCCAGCAGCTTGAACGGGGCAGCCTACGAGCAGTACTTC.

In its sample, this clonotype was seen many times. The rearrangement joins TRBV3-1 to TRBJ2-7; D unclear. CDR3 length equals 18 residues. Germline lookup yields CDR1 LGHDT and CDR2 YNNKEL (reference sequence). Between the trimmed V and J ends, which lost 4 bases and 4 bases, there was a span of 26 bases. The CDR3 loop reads CASSPGPPSRSPVYEQYF. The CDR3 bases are TGTGCCAGCAGCCCCGGACCCCCCAGTCGTTCCCCAGTGTACGAGCAGTACTTC.

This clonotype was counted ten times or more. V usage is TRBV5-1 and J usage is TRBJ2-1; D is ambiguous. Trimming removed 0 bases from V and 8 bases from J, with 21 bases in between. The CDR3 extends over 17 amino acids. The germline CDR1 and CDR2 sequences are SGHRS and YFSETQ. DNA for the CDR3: TGCGCCAGCAGCTTGGGAAGGGCGGTAGCTACATTCGATGAGCAGTTCTTC. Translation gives CASSLGRAVATFDEQFF.

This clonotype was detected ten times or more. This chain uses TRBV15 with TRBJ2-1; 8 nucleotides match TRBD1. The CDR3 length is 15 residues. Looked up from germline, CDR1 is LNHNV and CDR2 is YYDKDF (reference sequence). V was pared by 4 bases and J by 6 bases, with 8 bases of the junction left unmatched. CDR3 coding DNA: TGTGCCACCAGCACTGGAGGACAGGGTCGCAATGAGCAGTTCTTC. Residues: CATSTGGQGRNEQFF.

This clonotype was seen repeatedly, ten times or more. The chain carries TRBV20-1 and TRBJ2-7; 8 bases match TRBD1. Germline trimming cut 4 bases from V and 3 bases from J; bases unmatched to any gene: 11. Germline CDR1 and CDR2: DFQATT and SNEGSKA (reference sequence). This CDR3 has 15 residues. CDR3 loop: CSATVPGGEFYEQYF. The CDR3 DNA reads TGCAGTGCTACAGTCCCAGGGGGCGAATTCTACGAGCAGTACTTC.

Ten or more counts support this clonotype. CDR3 nucleotides: TGCGCCAGCAGCTCGGGACAGCTGAACACTGAAGCTTTCTTT. It codes for CASSSGQLNTEAFF. The V and J genes are TRBV5-1 and TRBJ1-1; 7 nucleotides match TRBD1. This CDR3 has 14 residues. CDR1 is SGHRS, CDR2 YFSETQ, per germline. V dropped 3 bases and J dropped 0; count of bases not matched to a gene: 2.

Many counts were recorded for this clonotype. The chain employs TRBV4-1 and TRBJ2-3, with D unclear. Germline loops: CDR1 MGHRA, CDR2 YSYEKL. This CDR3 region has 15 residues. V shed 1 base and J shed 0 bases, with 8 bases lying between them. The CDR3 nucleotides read TGCGCCAGCAGCCAAGTTCTCGCTAGCACAGATACGCAGTATTTT. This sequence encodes CASSQVLASTDTQYF.

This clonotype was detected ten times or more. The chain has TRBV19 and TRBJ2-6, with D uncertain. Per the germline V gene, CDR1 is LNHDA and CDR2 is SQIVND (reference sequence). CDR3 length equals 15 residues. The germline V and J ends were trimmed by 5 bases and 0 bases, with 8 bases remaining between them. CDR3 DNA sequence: TGTGCCAGTAGTCCGAGCCGCTCTGGGGCCAACGTCCTGACTTTC. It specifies CASSPSRSGANVLTF.

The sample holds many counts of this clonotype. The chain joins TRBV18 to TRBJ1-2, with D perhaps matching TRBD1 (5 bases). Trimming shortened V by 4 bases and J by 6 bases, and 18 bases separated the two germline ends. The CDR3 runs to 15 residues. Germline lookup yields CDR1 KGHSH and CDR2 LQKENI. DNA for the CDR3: TGTGCCAGCTCACTCCAGGTCGACAGCTCGGATGGCTACACCTTC. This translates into CASSLQVDSSDGYTF.

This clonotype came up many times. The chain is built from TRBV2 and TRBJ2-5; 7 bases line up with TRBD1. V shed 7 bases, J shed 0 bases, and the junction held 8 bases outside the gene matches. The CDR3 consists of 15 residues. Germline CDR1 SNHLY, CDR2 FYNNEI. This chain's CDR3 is CASNERTGDQETQYF. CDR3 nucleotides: TGTGCCAGCAACGAACGGACAGGAGACCAAGAGACCCAGTACTTC.

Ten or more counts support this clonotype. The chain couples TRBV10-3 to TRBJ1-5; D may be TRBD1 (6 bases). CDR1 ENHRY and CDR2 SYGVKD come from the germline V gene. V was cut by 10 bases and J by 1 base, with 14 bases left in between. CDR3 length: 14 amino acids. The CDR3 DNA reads TGTGCCACCGCGAGGGGGGGAAGCAATCAGCCCCAGCATTTT. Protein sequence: CATARGGSNQPQHF.

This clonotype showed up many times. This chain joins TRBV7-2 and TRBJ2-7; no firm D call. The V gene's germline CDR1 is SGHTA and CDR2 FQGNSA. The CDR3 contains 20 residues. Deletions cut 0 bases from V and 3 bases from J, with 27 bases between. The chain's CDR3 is CASSLAPENSPPLRFYEQYF. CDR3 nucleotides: TGTGCCAGCAGCTTAGCCCCCGAGAACAGCCCTCCTCTGCGTTTCTACGAGCAGTACTTC.

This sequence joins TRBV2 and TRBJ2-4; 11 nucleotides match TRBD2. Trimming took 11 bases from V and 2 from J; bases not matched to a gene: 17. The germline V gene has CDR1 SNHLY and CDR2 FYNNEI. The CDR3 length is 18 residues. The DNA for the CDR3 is TGTGCCTTCTGTTTTAGGACTAGCGGGCGGACTCCCAAAAACATTCAGTACTTC. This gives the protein CAFCFRTSGRTPKNIQYF.

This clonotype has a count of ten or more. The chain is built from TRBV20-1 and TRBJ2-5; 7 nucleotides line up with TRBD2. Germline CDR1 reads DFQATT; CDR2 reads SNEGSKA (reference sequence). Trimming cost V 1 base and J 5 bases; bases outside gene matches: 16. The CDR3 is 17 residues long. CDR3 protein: CSARVPWELAARETQYF. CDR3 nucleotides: TGCAGTGCTAGAGTACCCTGGGAGCTAGCGGCTCGGGAGACCCAGTACTTC.

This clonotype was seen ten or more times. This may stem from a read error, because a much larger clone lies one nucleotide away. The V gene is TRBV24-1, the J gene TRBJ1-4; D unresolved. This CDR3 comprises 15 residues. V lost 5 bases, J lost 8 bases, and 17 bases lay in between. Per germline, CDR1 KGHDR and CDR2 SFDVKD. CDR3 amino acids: CATSGPLEAEEKLFF. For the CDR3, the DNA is TGTGCCACCAGTGGCCCCCTCGAAGCCGAGGAAAAACTGTTTTTT.

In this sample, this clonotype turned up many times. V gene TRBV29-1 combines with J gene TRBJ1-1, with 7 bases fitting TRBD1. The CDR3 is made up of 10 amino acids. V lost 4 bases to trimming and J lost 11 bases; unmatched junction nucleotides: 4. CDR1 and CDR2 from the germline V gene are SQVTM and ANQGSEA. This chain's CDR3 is CSVVTGEAFF. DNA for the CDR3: TGCAGCGTTGTAACAGGGGAGGCTTTCTTT.

The CDR3 sequence: CASSAGREQETQYF. The DNA for the CDR3 is TGTGCCAGCAGCGCCGGGAGAGAACAAGAGACCCAGTACTTC. This chain connects TRBV2 to TRBJ2-5; D is possibly TRBD2 (6 bases). With 6 bases removed from V and 2 bases from J, the gap between germline ends came to 13 bases. Germline V gene lookup returns CDR1 SNHLY and CDR2 FYNNEI. The CDR3 runs to 14 residues. Looking up the rest from reference TRBV2 and TRBJ2-5 gives the full variable domain: EPEVTQTPSHQVTQMGQEVILRCVPISNHLYFYWYRQILGQKVEFLVSFYNNEISEKSEIFDDQFSVERPDGSNFTLKIRSTKLEDSAMYFCASSAGREQETQYFGPGTRLLVL.

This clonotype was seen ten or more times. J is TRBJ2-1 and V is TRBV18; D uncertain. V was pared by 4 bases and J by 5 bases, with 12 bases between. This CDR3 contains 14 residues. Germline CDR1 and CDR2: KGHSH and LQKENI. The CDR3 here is CASSQRTSDNEQFF. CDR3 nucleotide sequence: TGTGCCAGCTCACAACGGACCTCGGACAATGAGCAGTTCTTC.

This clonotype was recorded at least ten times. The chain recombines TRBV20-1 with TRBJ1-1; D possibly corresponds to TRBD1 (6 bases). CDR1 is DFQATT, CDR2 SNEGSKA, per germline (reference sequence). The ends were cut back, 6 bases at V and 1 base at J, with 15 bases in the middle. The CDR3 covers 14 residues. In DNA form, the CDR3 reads TGCAGTGCCCAGGCTGGACAGCCGAACACTGAAGCTTTCTTT. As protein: CSAQAGQPNTEAFF.

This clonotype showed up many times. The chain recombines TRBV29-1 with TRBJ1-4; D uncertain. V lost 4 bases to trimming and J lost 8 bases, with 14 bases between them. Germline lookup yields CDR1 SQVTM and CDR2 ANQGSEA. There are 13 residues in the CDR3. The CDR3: CSVGDADGEKLFF. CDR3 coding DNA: TGCAGCGTTGGGGATGCAGACGGGGAAAAACTGTTTTTT. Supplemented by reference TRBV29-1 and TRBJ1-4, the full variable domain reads SAVISQKPSRDICQRGTSLTIQCQVDSQVTMMFWYRQQPGQSLTLIATANQGSEATYESGFVIDKFPISRPNLTFSTLTVSNMSPEDSSIYLCSVGDADGEKLFFGSGTQLSVL.

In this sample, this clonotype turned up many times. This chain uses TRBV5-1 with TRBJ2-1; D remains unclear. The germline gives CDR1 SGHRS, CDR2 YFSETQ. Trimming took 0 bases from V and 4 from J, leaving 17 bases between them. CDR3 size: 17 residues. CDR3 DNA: TGCGCCAGCAGCTTGGCCGATAAAGGGTACTGGTACAATGAGCAGTTCTTC. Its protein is CASSLADKGYWYNEQFF.

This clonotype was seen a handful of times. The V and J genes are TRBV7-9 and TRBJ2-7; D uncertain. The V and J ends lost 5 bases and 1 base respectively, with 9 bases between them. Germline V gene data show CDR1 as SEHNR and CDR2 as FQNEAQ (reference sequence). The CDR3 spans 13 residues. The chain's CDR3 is CASSAISSYEQYF. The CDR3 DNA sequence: TGTGCCAGCAGCGCCATCAGTTCCTACGAGCAGTACTTC. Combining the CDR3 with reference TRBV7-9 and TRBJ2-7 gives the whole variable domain DTGVSQNPRHKITKRGQNVTFRCDPISEHNRLYWYRQTLGQGPEFLTYFQNEAQLEKSRLLSDRFSAERPKGSFSTLEIQRTEQGDSAMYLCASSAISSYEQYFGPGTRLTVT.

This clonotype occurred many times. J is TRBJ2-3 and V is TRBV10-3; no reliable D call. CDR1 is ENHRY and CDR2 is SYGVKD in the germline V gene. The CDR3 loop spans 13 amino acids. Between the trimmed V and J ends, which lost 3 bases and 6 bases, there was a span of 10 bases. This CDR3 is CAISENREDTQYF. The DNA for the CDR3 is TGTGCCATCAGTGAAAACAGAGAGGATACGCAGTATTTT.